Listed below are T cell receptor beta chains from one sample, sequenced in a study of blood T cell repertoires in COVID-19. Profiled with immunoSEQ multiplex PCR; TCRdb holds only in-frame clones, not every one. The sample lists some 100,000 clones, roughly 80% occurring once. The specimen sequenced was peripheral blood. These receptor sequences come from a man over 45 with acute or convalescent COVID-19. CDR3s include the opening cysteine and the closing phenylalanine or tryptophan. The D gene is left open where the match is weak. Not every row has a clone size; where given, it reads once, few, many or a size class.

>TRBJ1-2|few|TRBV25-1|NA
CASSEMDLDGYTF
TGTGCCAGCAGTGAGATGGACTTAGACGGCTACACCTTC
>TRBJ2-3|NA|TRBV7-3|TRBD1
CASSLSGTVSTDTQYF
TGTGCCAGCAGCTTATCTGGGACAGTGAGCACAGATACGCAGTATTTT
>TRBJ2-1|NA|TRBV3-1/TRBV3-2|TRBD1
CASSLQGPYNEQFF
TGTGCCAGCAGCCTACAGGGGCCCTACAATGAGCAGTTCTTC
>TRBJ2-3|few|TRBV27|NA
CASSFWEGGGSTDTQYF
TGTGCCAGCAGTTTCTGGGAAGGTGGGGGCAGCACAGATACGCAGTATTTT
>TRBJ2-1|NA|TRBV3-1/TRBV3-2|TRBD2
CASSLTGGPQNEQFF
TGTGCCAGCAGCCTCACGGGGGGGCCGCAGAATGAGCAGTTCTTC
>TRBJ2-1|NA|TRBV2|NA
CASSEAHGGYNEQFF
TGTGCCAGCAGTGAAGCGCATGGCGGCTACAATGAGCAGTTCTTC
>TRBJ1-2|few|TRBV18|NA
CASSPYDYGYTF
TGTGCCAGCTCACCTTATGACTATGGCTACACCTTC
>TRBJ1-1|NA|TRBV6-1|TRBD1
CASSEVMDRDAFF
TGTGCCAGCAGTGAAGTAATGGACAGGGACGCTTTCTTT
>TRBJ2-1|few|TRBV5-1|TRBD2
CASGSGLADNEQFF
TGCGCCAGCGGATCCGGACTAGCGGACAATGAGCAGTTCTTC
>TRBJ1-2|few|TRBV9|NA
CASSGGGGFYGYTF
TGTGCCAGCAGCGGAGGGGGAGGGTTCTATGGCTACACCTTC
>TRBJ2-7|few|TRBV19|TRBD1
CASSSPRRTGSSYEQYF
TGTGCCAGTAGTTCCCCAAGGAGGACAGGGAGCTCCTACGAGCAGTACTTC
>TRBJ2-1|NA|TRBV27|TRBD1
CASRGGAYNEQFF
TGTGCCAGCAGAGGGGGCGCCTACAATGAGCAGTTCTTC
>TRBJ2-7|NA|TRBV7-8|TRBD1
CASSLGLSTGELNF
TGTGCCAGCAGCTTGGGGTTATCGACAGGGGAGCTTAACTTC
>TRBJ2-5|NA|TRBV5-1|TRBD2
CASSGGLAGGQETQYF
TGCGCCAGCAGCGGGGGACTAGCGGGGGGCCAAGAGACCCAGTACTTC
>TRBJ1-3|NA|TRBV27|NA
CASSAGNTIYF
TGTGCCAGCAGCGCTGGAAACACCATATATTTT
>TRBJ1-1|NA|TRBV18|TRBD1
CASSVGTGEWNTEAFF
TGTGCCAGCTCAGTAGGGACAGGGGAGTGGAACACTGAAGCTTTCTTT
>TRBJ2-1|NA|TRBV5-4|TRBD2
CASSRGGSSYNEQFF
TGTGCCAGCTCCCGTGGCGGGAGCTCCTACAATGAGCAGTTCTTC
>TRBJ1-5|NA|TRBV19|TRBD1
CASSMGDRGGQPQHF
TGTGCCAGTAGTATGGGGGACAGGGGGGGTCAGCCCCAGCATTTT
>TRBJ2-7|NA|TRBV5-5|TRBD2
CASSLPGLADYEQYF
TGTGCCAGCAGTTTACCGGGACTAGCGGATTACGAGCAGTACTTC
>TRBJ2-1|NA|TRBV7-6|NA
CASSGSVYNEQFF
TGTGCCAGCAGCGGGAGCGTTTACAATGAGCAGTTCTTC
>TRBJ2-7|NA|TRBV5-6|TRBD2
CASSRLAGGREQYF
TGTGCCAGCAGCCGACTAGCGGGGGGGCGCGAGCAGTACTTC
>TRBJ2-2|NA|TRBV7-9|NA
CASSPPQRVLTGELFF
TGTGCCAGCAGCCCACCGCAGCGGGTACTCACCGGGGAGCTGTTTTTT
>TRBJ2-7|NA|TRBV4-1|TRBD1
CASSPNTGGRDEQYF
TGCGCCAGCAGTCCAAATACAGGGGGTCGGGACGAGCAGTACTTC
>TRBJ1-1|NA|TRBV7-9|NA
CASTRSLGGESTEAFF
TGTGCCAGCACCCGCTCTTTAGGGGGTGAGTCCACTGAAGCTTTCTTT